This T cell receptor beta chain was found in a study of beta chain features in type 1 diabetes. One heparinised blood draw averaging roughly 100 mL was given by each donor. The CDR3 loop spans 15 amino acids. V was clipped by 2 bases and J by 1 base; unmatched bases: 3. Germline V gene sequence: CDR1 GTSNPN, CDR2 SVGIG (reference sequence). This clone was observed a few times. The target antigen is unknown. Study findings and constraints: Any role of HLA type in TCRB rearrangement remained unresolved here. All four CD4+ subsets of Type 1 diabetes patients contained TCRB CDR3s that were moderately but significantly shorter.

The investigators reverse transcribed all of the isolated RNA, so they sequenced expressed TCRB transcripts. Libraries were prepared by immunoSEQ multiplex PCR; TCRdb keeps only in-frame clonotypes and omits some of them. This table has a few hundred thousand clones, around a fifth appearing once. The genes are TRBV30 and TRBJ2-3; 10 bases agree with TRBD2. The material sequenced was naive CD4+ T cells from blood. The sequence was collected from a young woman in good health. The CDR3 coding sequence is TGTGCCTGGAGTATACTAGCGGGACGCACAGATACGCAGTATTTT. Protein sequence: CAWSILAGRTDTQYF.